These 2 T cell receptor beta chains were all obtained from the same sample, sequenced in a study of blood T cell repertoires in COVID-19. TCRdb's copy holds only in-frame clones and misses some; the assay was immunoSEQ multiplex PCR. The table has fewer than 250,000 clones, over 80% seen once. The sequenced sample consisted of PBMCs or T cells enriched from blood (not recorded which). The receptors were sampled from a woman aged 25 to 39 with acute COVID-19.

The chain is built from TRBV20-1 and TRBJ2-3; D ambiguous. Germline lookup yields CDR1 DFQATT and CDR2 SNEGSKA (reference sequence). V was cut by 3 bases and J by 4 bases, with 5 bases left in between. The CDR3 is made up of 11 amino acids. The CDR3 DNA is TGCAGTGCTAGGTCGGCAGATACGCAGTATTTT. It codes for CSARSADTQYF.

This clone was recorded only once. CDR3 DNA sequence: TGTGCCAGCACCCAGCGAACTAATGGGTATGGCTACACCTTC. Its translation: CASTQRTNGYGYTF. V and J are TRBV7-9 and TRBJ1-2; unclear D gene. The CDR3 spans 14 residues. V was cut by 7 bases and J by 5 bases, with 17 bases left in between. Germline V gene data show CDR1 as SEHNR and CDR2 as FQNEAQ (reference sequence).